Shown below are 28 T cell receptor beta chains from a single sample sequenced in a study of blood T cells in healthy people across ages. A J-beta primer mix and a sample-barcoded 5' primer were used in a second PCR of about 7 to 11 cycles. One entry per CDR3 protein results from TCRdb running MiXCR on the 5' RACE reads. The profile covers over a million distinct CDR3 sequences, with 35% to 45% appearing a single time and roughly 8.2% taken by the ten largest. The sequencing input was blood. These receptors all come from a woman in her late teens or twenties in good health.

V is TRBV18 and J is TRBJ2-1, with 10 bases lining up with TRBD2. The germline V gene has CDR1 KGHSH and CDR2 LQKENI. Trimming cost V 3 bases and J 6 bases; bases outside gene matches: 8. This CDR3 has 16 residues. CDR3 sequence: CASSPRAGGPGNEQFF. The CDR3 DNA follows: TGTGCCAGCTCACCTAGAGCGGGGGGGCCGGGCAATGAGCAGTTCTTC.

As DNA, the CDR3 is TGCGCCAGTGGGATGGGGGAACGTGGGAATGAGCAGTACTTC. Translation gives CASGMGERGNEQYF. V is TRBV4-1 and J is TRBJ2-5; D could derive from TRBD1 or TRBD2 (5 bases each). With 9 bases removed from V and 11 bases from J, the gap between germline ends came to 25 bases. In germline, CDR1 is MGHRA, CDR2 YSYEKL. The CDR3 runs 14 residues.

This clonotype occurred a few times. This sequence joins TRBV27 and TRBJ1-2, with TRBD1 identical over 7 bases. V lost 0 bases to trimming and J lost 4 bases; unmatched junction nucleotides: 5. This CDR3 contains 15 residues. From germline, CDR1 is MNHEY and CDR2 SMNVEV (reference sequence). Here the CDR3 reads CASSLSGTEIYGYTF. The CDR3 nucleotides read TGTGCCAGCAGTTTATCAGGGACAGAAATCTATGGCTACACCTTC.

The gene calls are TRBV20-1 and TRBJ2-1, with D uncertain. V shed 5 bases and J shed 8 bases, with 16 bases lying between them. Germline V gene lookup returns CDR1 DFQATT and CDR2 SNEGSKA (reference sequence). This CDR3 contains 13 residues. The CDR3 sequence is CSAPHSPPDEQFF. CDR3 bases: TGCAGTGCTCCACACTCTCCGCCGGATGAGCAGTTCTTC.

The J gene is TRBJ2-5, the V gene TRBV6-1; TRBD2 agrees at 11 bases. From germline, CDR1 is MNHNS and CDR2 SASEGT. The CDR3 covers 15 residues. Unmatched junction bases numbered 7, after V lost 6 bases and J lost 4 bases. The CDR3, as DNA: TGTGCCAGCAGATTAGCGGGAGGGCCGATAGAGACCCAGTACTTC. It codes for CASRLAGGPIETQYF.

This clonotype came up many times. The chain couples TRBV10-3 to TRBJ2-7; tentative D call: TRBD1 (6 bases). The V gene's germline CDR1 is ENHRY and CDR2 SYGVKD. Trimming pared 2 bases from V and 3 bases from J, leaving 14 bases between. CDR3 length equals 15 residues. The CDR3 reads CAISEEAGDVYEQYF. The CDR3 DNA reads TGTGCCATCAGTGAGGAGGCAGGGGACGTCTACGAGCAGTACTTC.

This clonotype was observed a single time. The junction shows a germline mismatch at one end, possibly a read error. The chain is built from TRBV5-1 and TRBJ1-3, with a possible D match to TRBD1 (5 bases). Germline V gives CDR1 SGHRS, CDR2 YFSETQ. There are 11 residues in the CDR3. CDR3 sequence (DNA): TGCGCCGGCAGGGCTGGAAACACCATATATTTT. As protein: CAGRAGNTIYF.

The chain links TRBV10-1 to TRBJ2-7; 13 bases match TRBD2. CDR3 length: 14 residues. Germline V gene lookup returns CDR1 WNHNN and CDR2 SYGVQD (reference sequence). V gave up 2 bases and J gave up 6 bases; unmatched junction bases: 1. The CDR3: CASSEGLAGAEQYF. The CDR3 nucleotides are TGCGCCAGCAGTGAGGGACTAGCGGGAGCCGAGCAGTACTTC.

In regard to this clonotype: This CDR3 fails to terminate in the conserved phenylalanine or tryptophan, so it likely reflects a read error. CDR3 region: CASSPRPATNEKLFL. DNA of the CDR3: TGCGCCAGCAGCCCCCGCCCTGCAACTAATGAAAAACTGTTTTTG. The V gene is TRBV5-1, the J gene TRBJ1-4; no reliable D call. V lost 4 bases to trimming and J lost 0 bases, with 10 bases between them. The CDR3 sequence is 15 residues long. Germline V gives CDR1 SGHRS, CDR2 YFSETQ.

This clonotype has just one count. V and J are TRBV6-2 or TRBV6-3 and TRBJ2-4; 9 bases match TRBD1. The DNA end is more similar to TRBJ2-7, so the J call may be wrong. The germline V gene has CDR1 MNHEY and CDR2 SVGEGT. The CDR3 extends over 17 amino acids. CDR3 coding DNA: TGTGCCAGCAGACCCTGGGGGACAGGGACAACCTCCTACGAGCAGTACTTC. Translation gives CASRPWGTGTTSYEQYF.

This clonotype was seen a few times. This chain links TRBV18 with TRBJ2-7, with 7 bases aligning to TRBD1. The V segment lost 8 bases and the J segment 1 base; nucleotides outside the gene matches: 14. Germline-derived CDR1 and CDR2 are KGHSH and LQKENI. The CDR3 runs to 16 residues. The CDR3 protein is CASAPQTGTVSYEQYF. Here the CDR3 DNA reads TGTGCCAGCGCCCCGCAGACCGGGACAGTTTCCTACGAGCAGTACTTC.

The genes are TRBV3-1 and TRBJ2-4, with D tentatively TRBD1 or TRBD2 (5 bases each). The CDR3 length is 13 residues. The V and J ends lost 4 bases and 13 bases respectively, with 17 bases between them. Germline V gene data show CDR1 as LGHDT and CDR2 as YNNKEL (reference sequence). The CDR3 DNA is TGTGCCAGCAGCCCGCTAGGCTTGGGGGAGCAGTACTTC. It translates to CASSPLGLGEQYF.

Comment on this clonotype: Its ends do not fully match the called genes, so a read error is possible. CDR3 coding DNA: TGTGCCAGCAGCTACTTGGGACCCCAGAATTCACCCCTCCACTTT. As protein: CASSYLGPQNSPLHF. The chain employs TRBV6-5 and TRBJ1-6; possible D gene TRBD1, 5 bases. The germline gives CDR1 MNHEY, CDR2 SVGAGI. The CDR3 is made up of 15 amino acids.

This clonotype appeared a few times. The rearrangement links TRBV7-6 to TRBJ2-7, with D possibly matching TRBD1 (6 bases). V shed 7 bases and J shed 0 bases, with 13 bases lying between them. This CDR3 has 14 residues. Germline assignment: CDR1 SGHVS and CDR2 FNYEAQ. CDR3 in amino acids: CASTQATGSYEQYF. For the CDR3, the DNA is TGTGCCAGCACCCAGGCGACAGGCTCCTACGAGCAGTACTTC.

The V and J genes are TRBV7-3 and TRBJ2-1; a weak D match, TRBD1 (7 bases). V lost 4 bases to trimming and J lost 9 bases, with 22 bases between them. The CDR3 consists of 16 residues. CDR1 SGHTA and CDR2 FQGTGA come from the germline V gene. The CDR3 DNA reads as TGTGCCAGCAGCTCGTCAGGGGGGCATCCTGGGGGTGAGCAGTTCTTC. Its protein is CASSSSGGHPGGEQFF.

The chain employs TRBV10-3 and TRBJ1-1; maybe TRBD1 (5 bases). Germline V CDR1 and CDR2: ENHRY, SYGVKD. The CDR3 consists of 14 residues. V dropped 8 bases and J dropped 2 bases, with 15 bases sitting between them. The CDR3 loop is CAISVRAANTEAFF. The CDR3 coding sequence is TGTGCCATCTCGGTCAGGGCTGCAAACACTGAAGCTTTCTTT.

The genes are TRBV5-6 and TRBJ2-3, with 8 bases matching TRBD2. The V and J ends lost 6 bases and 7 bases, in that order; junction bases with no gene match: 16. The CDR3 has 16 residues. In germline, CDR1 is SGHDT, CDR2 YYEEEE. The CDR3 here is CASTLIGRGVTNTQYF. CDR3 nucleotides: TGTGCCAGCACCCTAATAGGGCGGGGGGTGACAAATACGCAGTATTTT.

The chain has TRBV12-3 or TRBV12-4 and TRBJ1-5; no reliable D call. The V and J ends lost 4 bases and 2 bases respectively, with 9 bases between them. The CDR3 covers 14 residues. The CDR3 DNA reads TGTGCCAGCAGTTCCCCAGCTGGCAATCAGCCCCAGCATTTT. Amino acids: CASSSPAGNQPQHF.

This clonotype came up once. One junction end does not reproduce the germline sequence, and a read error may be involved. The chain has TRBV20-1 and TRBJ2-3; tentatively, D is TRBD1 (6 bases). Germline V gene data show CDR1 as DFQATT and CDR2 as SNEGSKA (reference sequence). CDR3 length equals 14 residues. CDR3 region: CSADRGGATDTPYF. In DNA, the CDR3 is TGCAGTGCGGACAGAGGAGGAGCGACAGATACGCCGTATTTT.

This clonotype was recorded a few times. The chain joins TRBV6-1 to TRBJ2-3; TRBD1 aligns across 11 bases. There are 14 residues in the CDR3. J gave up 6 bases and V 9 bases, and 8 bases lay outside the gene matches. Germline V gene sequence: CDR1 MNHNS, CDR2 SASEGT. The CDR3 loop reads CASHRDRGTDTQYF. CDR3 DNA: TGTGCCAGTCACCGGGACAGGGGGACGGATACGCAGTATTTT.

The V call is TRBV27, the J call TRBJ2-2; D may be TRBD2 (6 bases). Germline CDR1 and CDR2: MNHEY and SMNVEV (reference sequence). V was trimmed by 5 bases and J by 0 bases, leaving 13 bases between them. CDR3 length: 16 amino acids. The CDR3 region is CASSPFSGSNTGELFF. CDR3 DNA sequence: TGTGCCAGCAGTCCATTTAGCGGTTCGAACACCGGGGAGCTGTTTTTT.

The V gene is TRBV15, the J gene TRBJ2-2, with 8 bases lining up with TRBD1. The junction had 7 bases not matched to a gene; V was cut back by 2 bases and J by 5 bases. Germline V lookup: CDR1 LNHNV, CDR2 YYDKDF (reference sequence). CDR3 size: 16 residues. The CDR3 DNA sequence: TGTGCCACCAGCAGACAGGGGGCATTTTCGACCGGGGAGCTGTTTTTT. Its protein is CATSRQGAFSTGELFF.

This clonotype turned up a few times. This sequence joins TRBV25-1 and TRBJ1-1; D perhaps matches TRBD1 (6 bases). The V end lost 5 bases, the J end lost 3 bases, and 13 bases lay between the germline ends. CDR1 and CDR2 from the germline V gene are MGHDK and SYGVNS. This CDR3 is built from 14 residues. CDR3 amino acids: CASSFGGADTEAFF. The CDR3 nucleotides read TGTGCCAGCAGTTTCGGGGGCGCGGACACTGAAGCTTTCTTT.

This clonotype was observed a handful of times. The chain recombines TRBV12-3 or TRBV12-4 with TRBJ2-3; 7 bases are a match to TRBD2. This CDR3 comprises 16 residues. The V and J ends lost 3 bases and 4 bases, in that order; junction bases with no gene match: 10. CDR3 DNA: TGTGCCAGCAGTTTGAGACTAGCTCCGGGCCCAGATACGCAGTATTTT. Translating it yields CASSLRLAPGPDTQYF.

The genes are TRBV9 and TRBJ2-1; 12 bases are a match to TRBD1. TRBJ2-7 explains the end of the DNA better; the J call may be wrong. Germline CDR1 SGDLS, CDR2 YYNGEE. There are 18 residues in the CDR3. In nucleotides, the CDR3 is TGTGCCAGCAGCGGCCCGGGACAGGGGGCGGGCTCCTACAATGAGCAGTACTTC. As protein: CASSGPGQGAGSYNEQYF.

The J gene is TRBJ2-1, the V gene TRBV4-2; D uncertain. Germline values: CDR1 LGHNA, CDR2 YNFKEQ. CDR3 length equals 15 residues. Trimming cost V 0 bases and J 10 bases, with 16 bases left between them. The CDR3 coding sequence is TGTGCCAGCAGCCAAGAGGCCCAGCCCGTATACGAGCAGTTCTTC. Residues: CASSQEAQPVYEQFF.

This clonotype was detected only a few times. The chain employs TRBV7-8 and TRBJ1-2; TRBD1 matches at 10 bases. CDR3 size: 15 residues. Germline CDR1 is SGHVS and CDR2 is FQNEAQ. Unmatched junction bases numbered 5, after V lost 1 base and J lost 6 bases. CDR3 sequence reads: CASSLVVGQGHGYTF. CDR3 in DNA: TGTGCCAGCAGCTTAGTAGTGGGACAGGGGCATGGCTACACCTTC. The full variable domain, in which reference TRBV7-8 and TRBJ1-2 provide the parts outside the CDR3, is GAGVSQSPRYKVAKRGQDVALRCDPISGHVSLFWYQQALGQGPEFLTYFQNEAQLDKSGLPSDRFFAERPEGSVSTLKIQRTQQEDSAVYLCASSLVVGQGHGYTFGSGTRLTVV.

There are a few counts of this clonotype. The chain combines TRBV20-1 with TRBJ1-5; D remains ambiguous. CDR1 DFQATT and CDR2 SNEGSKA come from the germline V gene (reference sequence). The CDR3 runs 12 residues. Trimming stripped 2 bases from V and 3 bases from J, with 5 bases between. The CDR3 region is CSARPPNQPQHF. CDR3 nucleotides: TGCAGTGCTAGACCACCCAATCAGCCCCAGCATTTT.